The 21 T cell receptor beta chains given below trace back to one sample, sequenced in a study of blood T cell repertoires in COVID-19. TCRdb keeps only in-frame clones here, not all; method: immunoSEQ multiplex PCR. The table records under 350,000 clones, about 89% of them present only once. Input material: peripheral blood. Receptors originate from a man aged 45 to 65 with acute or convalescent COVID-19.

In this sample, this clone turned up once. The V call is TRBV4-1, the J call TRBJ2-7; the match to TRBD1 covers 8 bases. The CDR3 runs 17 residues. The germline V gene encodes CDR1 MGHRA and CDR2 YSYEKL. Trimming took 0 bases from V and 7 from J; bases not matched to a gene: 14. The CDR3 DNA sequence: TGCGCCAGCAGCCAAGATTCAGGAACAGGGGGATTGAGGGAGCAGTACTTC. Amino acids: CASSQDSGTGGLREQYF.

The chain recombines TRBV25-1 with TRBJ2-7; TRBD1 is a possible D gene (6 bases). V was clipped by 6 bases and J by 6 bases, with 21 bases between them. This CDR3 is 15 amino acids long. Germline loops: CDR1 MGHDK, CDR2 SYGVNS. In nucleotides, the CDR3 is TGTGCCAGCAGCGGATTCTTGGGACAATATTCCGAGCAGTACTTC. Its protein product is CASSGFLGQYSEQYF.

This chain connects TRBV18 to TRBJ1-2, with TRBD1 as a possible D gene (5 bases). The CDR3 spans 14 residues. The germline V gene encodes CDR1 KGHSH and CDR2 LQKENI. The V and J ends lost 6 bases and 6 bases respectively, with 17 bases between them. The CDR3 reads CASSPEVRAHGYTF. CDR3 DNA: TGTGCCAGCTCCCCCGAGGTCAGGGCTCATGGCTACACCTTC.

The chain combines TRBV30 with TRBJ1-2; TRBD1 is a possible D gene (5 bases). The CDR3 runs 13 residues. V was shortened by 0 bases and J by 2 bases, with 7 bases between the two germline ends. Looked up from germline, CDR1 is GTSNPN and CDR2 is SVGIG (reference sequence). CDR3 bases: TGTGCCTGGAGTGTACGGGGGAACTATGGCTACACCTTC. This sequence encodes CAWSVRGNYGYTF.

This chain joins TRBV2 and TRBJ1-2; TRBD1 agrees at 9 bases. The CDR3 extends over 16 amino acids. After removal of 3 bases from V and 3 bases from J, the junction contained 8 bases not matched to a gene. CDR1 is SNHLY, CDR2 FYNNEI, per germline. This CDR3 reads CASSDSGTGKDYGYTF. Written as DNA, the CDR3 is TGTGCCAGCAGTGACTCCGGGACAGGGAAAGACTATGGCTACACCTTC. Full variable domain (missing parts from reference TRBV2 and TRBJ1-2): EPEVTQTPSHQVTQMGQEVILRCVPISNHLYFYWYRQILGQKVEFLVSFYNNEISEKSEIFDDQFSVERPDGSNFTLKIRSTKLEDSAMYFCASSDSGTGKDYGYTFGSGTRLTVV.

This chain joins TRBV12-5 and TRBJ2-2, with 9 bases aligning to TRBD1. With 1 base clipped from V and 1 base from J, the junction kept 4 bases outside the gene matches. CDR1 LGHNT and CDR2 FRNRAP come from the germline V gene. This CDR3 spans 17 amino acids. CDR3 in amino acids: CASGLGTGVLNTGELFF. The CDR3 DNA reads TGTGCTAGTGGTTTGGGGACAGGGGTCCTGAACACCGGGGAGCTGTTTTTT.

The genes are TRBV7-3 and TRBJ2-4; TRBD2 is a possible D gene (6 bases). V lost 4 bases and J lost 8, with 18 bases in between. Per the germline V gene, CDR1 is SGHTA and CDR2 is FQGTGA. This CDR3 has 15 residues. The CDR3 nucleotides read TGTGCCAGCAGCTCCTCAGGAGGGGTGTGGGACATTCAGTACTTC. Its protein product is CASSSSGGVWDIQYF.

The gene calls are TRBV5-1 and TRBJ2-7; 7 nucleotides agree with TRBD1. Germline V gene data show CDR1 as SGHRS and CDR2 as YFSETQ. Unmatched junction bases numbered 12, after V lost 3 bases and J lost 3 bases. The CDR3 is 16 residues long. CDR3 coding DNA: TGCGCCAGCAGCTACAAGGGACAGAGACTCCTCTACGAGCAGTACTTC. Translating gives CASSYKGQRLLYEQYF. The variable domain in full, completed from reference TRBV5-1 and TRBJ2-7, reads KAGVTQTPRYLIKTRGQQVTLSCSPISGHRSVSWYQQTPGQGLQFLFEYFSETQRNKGNFPGRFSGRQFSNSRSEMNVSTLELGDSALYLCASSYKGQRLLYEQYFGPGTRLTVT.

This chain uses TRBV9 with TRBJ1-1; 8 nucleotides line up with TRBD1. This CDR3 comprises 15 residues. The V gene's germline CDR1 is SGDLS and CDR2 YYNGEE. The trim removed 2 bases at V and 0 bases at J, leaving 3 bases unmatched. The CDR3 nucleotides are TGTGCCAGCAGCGTCATGGACAGGGTGAACACTGAAGCTTTCTTT. This sequence encodes CASSVMDRVNTEAFF.

The chain joins TRBV3-1 (or the pseudogene TRBV3-2) to TRBJ1-6, with 11 bases lining up with TRBD1. The CDR3 is made up of 14 amino acids. CDR1 and CDR2 (germline): LGHDT, YNNKEL (reference sequence). The V gene end was trimmed by 5 bases and the J gene end by 8 bases; junction bases not matched to a gene: 2. CDR3 residues: CASSTGQGDSPLHF. In DNA, the CDR3 is TGTGCCAGCAGCACGGGACAGGGGGATTCACCCCTCCACTTT.

The chain employs TRBV9 and TRBJ2-1; 7 nucleotides agree with TRBD2. After removal of 4 bases from V and 6 bases from J, the junction contained 10 bases not matched to a gene. This CDR3 contains 15 residues. Per germline, CDR1 SGDLS and CDR2 YYNGEE. Here the CDR3 DNA reads TGTGCCAGCAGCCCAGGACTAGTGGAGGGCAATGAGCAGTTCTTC. It is translated as CASSPGLVEGNEQFF.

The CDR3 DNA follows: TGTGCCAGCAGTGAGGTATGGGGCGCCGAAGCTTTCTTT. It yields the protein CASSEVWGAEAFF. The chain employs TRBV25-1 and TRBJ1-1, with D possibly being TRBD1 (5 bases). The germline V and J ends were trimmed by 3 bases and 8 bases, with 13 bases remaining between them. The germline gives CDR1 MGHDK, CDR2 SYGVNS. The CDR3 is 13 residues long.

This CDR3 reads CAWSLGQGSYEQYF. The CDR3 nucleotides are TGTGCCTGGAGTTTGGGACAGGGCTCCTACGAGCAGTACTTC. The chain employs TRBV30 and TRBJ2-7; 9 nucleotides line up with TRBD1. Germline V gene data show CDR1 as GTSNPN and CDR2 as SVGIG (reference sequence). The CDR3 contains 14 residues. The junction had 2 bases not matched to a gene; V was cut back by 2 bases and J by 0 bases.

This sequence joins TRBV11-2 and TRBJ2-2; D not certain. V shed 3 bases and J shed 6 bases, with 14 bases lying between them. CDR3 length: 15 residues. Germline V gene lookup returns CDR1 SGHAT and CDR2 FQNNGV. The CDR3 reads CASSLGVWAPGELFF. The CDR3 DNA is TGTGCCAGCAGCTTGGGTGTGTGGGCCCCCGGGGAGCTGTTTTTT. The variable domain in full, completed from reference TRBV11-2 and TRBJ2-2, reads EAGVAQSPRYKIIEKRQSVAFWCNPISGHATLYWYQQILGQGPKLLIQFQNNGVVDDSQLPKDRFSAERLKGVDSTLKIQPAKLEDSAVYLCASSLGVWAPGELFFGEGSRLTVL.

The rearrangement joins TRBV13 to TRBJ1-4; 7 positions match TRBD1. The V and J ends lost 4 bases and 1 base, in that order; junction bases with no gene match: 3. This CDR3 has 15 amino acids. Per germline, CDR1 PRHDT and CDR2 FYEKMQ (reference sequence). CDR3 coding DNA: TGTGCCAGCAGCTCCACAGGGGAAACTAATGAAAAACTGTTTTTT. Translation gives CASSSTGETNEKLFF.

This clone is a singleton in its sample. The V and J genes are TRBV13 and TRBJ2-3, with TRBD2 identical over 11 bases. The CDR3 is made up of 16 amino acids. The trim removed 5 bases at V and 6 bases at J, leaving 10 bases unmatched. Germline CDR1 and CDR2: PRHDT and FYEKMQ (reference sequence). In DNA form, the CDR3 reads TGTGCCAGCAGCGACATGGCTAGCGGGGGGCGGGATACGCAGTATTTT. It is translated as CASSDMASGGRDTQYF.

The chain employs TRBV5-4 and TRBJ2-2, with D perhaps TRBD1 (6 bases). Per germline, CDR1 SGHNT and CDR2 YYREEE (reference sequence). V was cut by 4 bases and J by 1 base, with 11 bases left in between. The CDR3 covers 15 residues. The CDR3 DNA sequence: TGTGCCAGCAGCCCAACGACAGGGAACACCGGGGAGCTGTTTTTT. It translates to CASSPTTGNTGELFF.

This chain joins TRBV19 and TRBJ1-5, with 8 bases matching TRBD1. J lost 2 bases, V lost 5 bases, and 2 bases had no gene match. The CDR3 is 14 amino acids. CDR1 is LNHDA and CDR2 is SQIVND in the germline V gene (reference sequence). DNA for the CDR3: TGTGCCAGTAGTCCGGGACAGGGCAATCAGCCCCAGCATTTT. This encodes CASSPGQGNQPQHF.

V is TRBV7-9 and J is TRBJ2-5; 9 nucleotides align to TRBD2. V trimming: 6 bases; J trimming: 2 bases; junction bases outside the gene matches: 7. The CDR3 has 15 amino acids. In germline, CDR1 is SEHNR, CDR2 FQNEAQ (reference sequence). For the CDR3, the DNA is TGTGCCAGCAGGGTAGCGGGGGTATTGCAAGAGACCCAGTACTTC. Amino acids: CASRVAGVLQETQYF.

The chain uses TRBV29-1 and TRBJ2-7, with 10 bases lining up with TRBD1. V shed 4 bases and J 0 bases; nucleotides not matched to a gene: 0. CDR1 and CDR2 (germline): SQVTM, ANQGSEA. CDR3 length equals 13 residues. The chain's CDR3 is CSVGTGGSYEQYF. The CDR3 DNA follows: TGCAGCGTTGGGACAGGGGGCTCCTACGAGCAGTACTTC.

This chain uses TRBV12-3 or TRBV12-4 with TRBJ2-7, with D hard to call. This CDR3 region has 12 residues. The V and J ends lost 5 bases and 5 bases respectively, with 10 bases between them. The CDR3 sequence: CASSPHPNEQYF. For the CDR3, the DNA is TGTGCCAGCAGTCCTCACCCTAACGAGCAGTACTTC.